The 14 T cell receptor beta chains below all came from one sample that was sequenced in a study of T cell responses to AZD1222 COVID-19 vaccine. Sequencing was performed with immunoSEQ multiplex PCR; in TCRdb, only in-frame clones are kept and a portion is missing. The data contain some 30,000 clones, roughly 90% of them singletons. Sequences were derived from peripheral blood, sampled on day 0 of AZD1222 vaccination. These receptors all come from an adult in good health.

The chain couples TRBV7-9 to TRBJ2-2, with D possibly being TRBD1 (5 bases). Looked up from germline, CDR1 is SEHNR and CDR2 is FQNEAQ (reference sequence). V lost 7 bases to trimming and J lost 1 base, with 10 bases between them. The CDR3 totals 14 residues. The chain's CDR3 is CASTQQENTGELFF. CDR3 nucleotide sequence: TGTGCCAGCACCCAACAGGAGAACACCGGGGAGCTGTTTTTT.

J is TRBJ1-1 and V is TRBV4-1; TRBD1 matches 9 bases. CDR1 is MGHRA and CDR2 is YSYEKL in the germline V gene. With 0 bases clipped from V and 10 bases from J, the junction kept 6 bases outside the gene matches. CDR3 size: 14 residues. The chain's CDR3 is CASSQDTGGGGAFF. The CDR3 nucleotides are TGCGCCAGCAGCCAAGATACAGGGGGCGGGGGAGCTTTCTTT.

V gene TRBV11-2 combines with J gene TRBJ2-1, with D possibly TRBD2 on 6 matching bases. The V end lost 0 bases, the J end lost 6 bases, and 12 bases lay between the germline ends. In germline, CDR1 is SGHAT, CDR2 FQNNGV. The CDR3 is 15 residues long. CDR3 sequence: CASSLEGGAVNEQFF. CDR3 nucleotide sequence: TGTGCCAGCAGCTTAGAGGGGGGAGCGGTCAATGAGCAGTTCTTC.

The chain combines TRBV25-1 with TRBJ2-2, with D uncertain. The CDR3 runs 14 residues. Deletions cut 6 bases from V and 6 bases from J, with 14 bases between. Germline assignment: CDR1 MGHDK and CDR2 SYGVNS. The CDR3 nucleotides read TGTGCCAGCAGGGGAACAGCGTTCTCCGGGGAGCTGTTTTTT. It translates to CASRGTAFSGELFF. The whole variable domain, filled in from reference TRBV25-1 and TRBJ2-2, reads EADIYQTPRYLVIGTGKKITLECSQTMGHDKMYWYQQDPGMELHLIHYSYGVNSTEKGDLSSESTVSRIRTEHFPLTLESARPSHTSQYLCASRGTAFSGELFFGEGSRLTVL.

The J gene is TRBJ2-1, the V gene TRBV10-3, with D tentatively TRBD2 (5 bases). The CDR3 has 13 residues. The germline V and J ends were trimmed by 0 bases and 11 bases, with 11 bases remaining between them. CDR1 and CDR2 from the germline V gene are ENHRY and SYGVKD. The CDR3 spells CAISESSRDQQFF. The CDR3 nucleotides read TGTGCCATCAGTGAGTCCTCCCGGGATCAGCAGTTCTTC.

The chain is built from TRBV6-5 and TRBJ1-2, with 8 bases lining up with TRBD1. CDR1 MNHEY and CDR2 SVGAGI come from the germline V gene. The CDR3 loop spans 14 amino acids. V shed 6 bases, J shed 2 bases, and the junction held 5 bases outside the gene matches. DNA for the CDR3: TGTGCCAGCAGAAAGGACAGGGCCAACTATGGCTACACCTTC. Translating gives CASRKDRANYGYTF.

As DNA, the CDR3 is TGTGCCAGCAGCTTAACAGGGACCGATTCACCCCTCCACTTT. Its protein product is CASSLTGTDSPLHF. This chain uses TRBV7-3 with TRBJ1-6, with D tentatively TRBD1 (5 bases). The CDR3 is made up of 14 amino acids. The ends were cut back, 0 bases at V and 8 bases at J, with 8 bases in the middle. Germline CDR1 reads SGHTA; CDR2 reads FQGTGA.

The chain uses TRBV6-4 and TRBJ2-3; 12 bases line up with TRBD1. Per germline, CDR1 MRHNA and CDR2 SNTAGT. The V segment lost 8 bases and the J segment 1 base; nucleotides outside the gene matches: 10. The CDR3 loop spans 17 amino acids. The CDR3 reads CASAWDRGHWGTDTQYF. CDR3 nucleotide sequence: TGTGCCAGCGCCTGGGACAGGGGGCATTGGGGCACAGATACGCAGTATTTT.

The V call is TRBV4-2, the J call TRBJ1-2; D possibly corresponds to TRBD1 (5 bases). Germline V lookup: CDR1 LGHNA, CDR2 YNFKEQ. The CDR3 has 15 residues. With 0 bases removed from V and 4 bases from J, the gap between germline ends came to 12 bases. The chain's CDR3 is CASSQESRAPYGYTF. Here the CDR3 DNA reads TGTGCCAGCAGCCAAGAGTCCAGGGCCCCCTATGGCTACACCTTC.

The chain uses TRBV5-1 and TRBJ1-1; D remains unclear. The length of the CDR3 is 13 residues. Between the trimmed V and J ends, which lost 0 bases and 1 base, there was a span of 4 bases. CDR1 is SGHRS, CDR2 YFSETQ, per germline. The CDR3 region is CASSLDRNTEAFF. In DNA form, the CDR3 reads TGCGCCAGCAGCTTGGACAGGAACACTGAAGCTTTCTTT.

This rearrangement joins TRBV7-2 to TRBJ1-3; 8 nucleotides line up with TRBD1. Germline V gene sequence: CDR1 SGHTA, CDR2 FQGNSA. Germline trimming cut 0 bases from V and 0 bases from J; bases unmatched to any gene: 7. The CDR3 has 18 amino acids. CDR3 in amino acids: CASSLAAAGGRSGNTIYF. The DNA for the CDR3 is TGTGCCAGCAGCTTAGCGGCGGCAGGGGGCCGCTCTGGAAACACCATATATTTT.

This chain joins TRBV6-2 or TRBV6-3 and TRBJ2-7; TRBD2 is a possible D gene (6 bases). The CDR3 runs to 15 residues. Trimming took off 0 bases at V and 4 bases at J, with 13 bases between the two ends. Germline loops: CDR1 MNHEY, CDR2 SVGEGT. The CDR3 DNA sequence: TGTGCCAGCAGTTACTCGGCCGGGGGAGTATACGAGCAGTACTTC. It encodes CASSYSAGGVYEQYF.

In DNA, the CDR3 is TGTGCCAGCAGTCCTCCGGGGGACACTGAAGCTTTCTTT. It encodes CASSPPGDTEAFF. This chain joins TRBV27 and TRBJ1-1; D is perhaps TRBD1 (5 bases). CDR3 length equals 13 residues. The V gene's germline CDR1 is MNHEY and CDR2 SMNVEV (reference sequence). The V gene lost 5 bases and the J gene lost 3 bases, with 10 bases spanning the gap.

The rearrangement links TRBV7-2 to TRBJ1-1; maybe TRBD1 (6 bases). V was cut by 1 base and J by 2 bases, with 17 bases left in between. The CDR3 contains 17 residues. Germline V gene data show CDR1 as SGHTA and CDR2 as FQGNSA. DNA for the CDR3: TGTGCCAGCAGCTTAGTAGGGACGGGACACCGAAACACTGAAGCTTTCTTT. Amino acids: CASSLVGTGHRNTEAFF.